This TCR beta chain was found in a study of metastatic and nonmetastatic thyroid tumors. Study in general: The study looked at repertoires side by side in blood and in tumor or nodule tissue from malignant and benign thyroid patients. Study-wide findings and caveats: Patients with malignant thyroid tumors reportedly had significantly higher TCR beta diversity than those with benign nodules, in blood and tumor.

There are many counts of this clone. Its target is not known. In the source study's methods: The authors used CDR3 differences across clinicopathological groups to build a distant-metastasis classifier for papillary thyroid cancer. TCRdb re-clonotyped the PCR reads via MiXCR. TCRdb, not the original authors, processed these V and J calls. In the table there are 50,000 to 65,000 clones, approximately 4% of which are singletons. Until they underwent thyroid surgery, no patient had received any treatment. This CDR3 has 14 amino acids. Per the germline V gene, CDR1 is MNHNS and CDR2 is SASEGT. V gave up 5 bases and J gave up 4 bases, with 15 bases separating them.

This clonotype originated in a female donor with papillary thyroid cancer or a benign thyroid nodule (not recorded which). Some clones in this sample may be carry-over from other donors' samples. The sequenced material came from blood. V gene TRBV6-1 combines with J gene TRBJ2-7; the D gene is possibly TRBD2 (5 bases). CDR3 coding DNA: TGTGCCAGCAGTTTACGGGAAGGGCGGTACGAGCAGTACTTC. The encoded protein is CASSLREGRYEQYF.